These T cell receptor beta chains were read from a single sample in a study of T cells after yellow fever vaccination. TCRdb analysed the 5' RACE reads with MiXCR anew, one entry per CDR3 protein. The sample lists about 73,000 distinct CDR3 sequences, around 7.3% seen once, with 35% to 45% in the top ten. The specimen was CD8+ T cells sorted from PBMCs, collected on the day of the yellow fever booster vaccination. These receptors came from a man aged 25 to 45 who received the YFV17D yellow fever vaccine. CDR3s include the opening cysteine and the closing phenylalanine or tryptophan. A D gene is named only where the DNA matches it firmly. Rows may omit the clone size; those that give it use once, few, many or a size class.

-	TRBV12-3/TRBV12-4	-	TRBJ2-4	CASSIAPDGIQYF	TGTGCCAGCAGCATCGCACCTGACGGCATTCAGTACTTC
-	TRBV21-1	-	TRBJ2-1	CASSEGESYNEQFF	TGTGCCAGCAGCGAAGGAGAATCCTACAATGAGCAGTTCTTC
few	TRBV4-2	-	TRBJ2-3	CASSQDRAGGDTDTQYF	TGTGCCAGCAGCCAAGATCGGGCAGGGGGGGACACAGATACGCAGTATTTT
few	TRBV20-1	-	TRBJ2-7	CSAESDSTYEQYF	TGCAGTGCAGAGTCGGACAGCACCTACGAGCAGTACTTC
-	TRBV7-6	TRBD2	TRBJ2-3	CASSFSLAGSTDTQYF	TGTGCCAGCAGCTTTAGCCTAGCGGGGTCCACAGATACGCAGTATTTT
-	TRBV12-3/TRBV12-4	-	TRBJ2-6	CASSWAGANVLTF	TGTGCCAGCTCATGGGCTGGGGCCAACGTCCTGACTTTC
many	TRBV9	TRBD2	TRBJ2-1	CASSGLAGGGTSYNEQFF	TGTGCCAGCAGCGGACTAGCGGGAGGCGGGACATCCTACAATGAGCAGTTCTTC
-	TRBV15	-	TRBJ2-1	CATIASLSGSYNEQFF	TGTGCCACCATCGCTAGCCTTAGCGGCTCCTACAATGAGCAGTTCTTC
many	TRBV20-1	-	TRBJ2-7	CSASGTNSYEQYF	TGCAGTGCCAGCGGGACAAATTCCTACGAGCAGTACTTC
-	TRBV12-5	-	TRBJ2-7	CASGPGDGTYEQYF	TGTGCTAGTGGCCCTGGGGACGGAACCTACGAGCAGTACTTC
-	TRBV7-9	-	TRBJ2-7	CASSFGSHEQYF	TGTGCCAGCAGCTTTGGCAGTCACGAGCAGTACTTC
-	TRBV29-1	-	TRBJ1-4	CSVISGTDEKLFF	TGCAGCGTCATCTCCGGGACGGATGAAAAACTGTTTTTT
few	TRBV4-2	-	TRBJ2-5	CASSQDGLVQYF	TGTGCCAGCAGCCAAGATGGGCTTGTCCAGTACTTC
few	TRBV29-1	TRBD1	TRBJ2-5	CSVRQGKGSQETQYF	TGCAGCGTTCGACAGGGGAAGGGTTCCCAAGAGACCCAGTACTTC
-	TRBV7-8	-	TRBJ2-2	CASSAPADGELFF	TGTGCCAGCAGCGCCCCGGCGGACGGGGAGCTGTTTTTT
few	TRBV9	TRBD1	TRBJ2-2	CASSVGQGATGELFF	TGTGCCAGCAGCGTTGGTCAGGGGGCAACCGGGGAGCTGTTTTTT
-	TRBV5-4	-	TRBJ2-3	CASSSISLDTQYF	TGTGCCAGCAGCTCGATCTCCCTCGATACGCAGTATTTT
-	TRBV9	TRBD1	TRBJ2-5	CASSLTGGETQYF	TGTGCCAGCAGCTTGACAGGGGGCGAGACCCAGTACTTC
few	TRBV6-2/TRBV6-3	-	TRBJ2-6	CASSYPEISGANVLTF	TGTGCCAGCAGTTACCCGGAGATCTCTGGGGCCAACGTCCTGACTTTC
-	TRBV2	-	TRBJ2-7	CASSDWPEQYF	TGTGCCAGCAGTGATTGGCCCGAGCAGTACTTC
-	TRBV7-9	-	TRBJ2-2	CASSLSEGLDTGELFF	TGTGCCAGCAGCTTATCTGAGGGACTGGACACCGGGGAGCTGTTTTTT
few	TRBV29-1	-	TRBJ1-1	CSVFYTEAFF	TGCAGCGTTTTCTACACTGAAGCTTTCTTT
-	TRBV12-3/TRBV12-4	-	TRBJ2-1	CASSYTGSSSYNEQFF	TGTGCCAGCAGTTATACAGGGTCCAGCTCCTACAATGAGCAGTTCTTC
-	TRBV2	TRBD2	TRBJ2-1	CASSEPSGRNINEQFF	TGTGCCAGCAGTGAACCTAGCGGGAGAAATATAAATGAGCAGTTCTTC
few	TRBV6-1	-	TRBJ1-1	CASSKGVNTEAFF	TGTGCCAGCAGTAAGGGAGTGAACACTGAAGCTTTCTTT
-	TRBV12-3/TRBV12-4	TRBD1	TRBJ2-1	CASSPRQGLRNEQFF	TGTGCCAGCAGTCCCCGACAGGGTCTTAGGAATGAGCAGTTCTTC
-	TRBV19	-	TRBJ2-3	CASSIGQGSDTQYF	TGTGCCAGTAGTATTGGGCAGGGCTCAGATACGCAGTATTTT
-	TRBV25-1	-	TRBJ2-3	CASSVGSDTQYF	TGTGCCAGCAGTGTCGGTTCAGATACGCAGTATTTT
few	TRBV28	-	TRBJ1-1	CASSLPTIRNTEAFF	TGTGCCAGCAGTCTCCCCACAATTCGGAACACTGAAGCTTTCTTT
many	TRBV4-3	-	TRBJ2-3	CASSQDFSPDTQYF	TGCGCCAGCAGCCAAGATTTTAGCCCAGATACGCAGTATTTT
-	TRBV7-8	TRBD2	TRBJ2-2	CASSLSGGGAGGELFF	TGTGCCAGCAGCTTAAGCGGGGGAGGGGCCGGCGGGGAGCTGTTTTTT
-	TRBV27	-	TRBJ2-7	CASSFRPSGYEQYF	TGTGCCAGCAGTTTCCGACCCTCGGGCTACGAGCAGTACTTC
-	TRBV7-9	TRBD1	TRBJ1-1	CASEDRGPGAFF	TGTGCCAGCGAGGACAGGGGGCCCGGAGCTTTCTTT
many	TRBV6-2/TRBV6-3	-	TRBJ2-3	CASSYSVQFTDTQYF	TGTGCCAGCAGTTACTCAGTTCAGTTCACAGATACGCAGTATTTT
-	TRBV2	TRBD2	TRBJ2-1	CASNSLAGENNEQFF	TGTGCCAGCAATTCCCTAGCGGGGGAAAACAATGAGCAGTTCTTC
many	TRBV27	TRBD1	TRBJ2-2	CASSLGQGPANTGELFF	TGTGCCAGCAGTTTAGGACAGGGGCCAGCGAACACCGGGGAGCTGTTTTTT
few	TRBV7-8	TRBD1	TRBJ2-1	CASSAGQGTDNEQFF	TGTGCCAGCAGCGCGGGACAGGGGACCGACAATGAGCAGTTCTTC
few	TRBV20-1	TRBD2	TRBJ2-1	CSANNPGPLAGYNEQFF	TGCAGTGCTAACAATCCGGGCCCTCTAGCGGGATACAATGAGCAGTTCTTC
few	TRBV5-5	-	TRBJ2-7	CASSFGQLEQYF	TGTGCCAGCAGCTTCGGCCAACTTGAGCAGTACTTC
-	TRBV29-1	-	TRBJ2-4	CRSRRGRLAKNIQYF	TGCAGGTCACGGCGCGGTAGGCTAGCCAAAAACATTCAGTACTTC
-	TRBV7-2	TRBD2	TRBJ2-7	CASSLSREGPLSYEQYF	TGTGCCAGCAGCTTATCACGGGAGGGCCCCCTGTCCTACGAGCAGTACTTC
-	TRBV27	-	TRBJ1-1	CASSFFPGLGTEAFF	TGTGCCAGCAGTTTTTTTCCGGGCCTCGGGACTGAAGCTTTCTTT
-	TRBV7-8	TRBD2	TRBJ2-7	CASSPLAGDEQYF	TGTGCCAGCAGCCCCTTAGCGGGTGACGAGCAGTACTTC
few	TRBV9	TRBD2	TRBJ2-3	CASSVGGTSGTDTQYF	TGTGCCAGCAGCGTAGGTGGGACTAGCGGCACAGATACGCAGTATTTT
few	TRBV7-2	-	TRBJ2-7	CASSLGGKQYF	TGTGCCAGCAGCTTGGGGGGTAAGCAGTACTTC
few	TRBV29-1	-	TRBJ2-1	CSVDGGIEQFF	TGCAGCGTTGATGGCGGTATTGAGCAGTTCTTC
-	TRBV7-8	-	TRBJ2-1	CASKRSSYNEQFF	TGTGCCAGCAAGAGGAGCTCCTACAATGAGCAGTTCTTC
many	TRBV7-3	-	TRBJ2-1	CASSYGNEQFF	TGTGCCAGCAGCTACGGGAATGAGCAGTTCTTC
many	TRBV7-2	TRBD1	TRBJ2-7	CASSSGQGRTYEQYF	TGTGCCAGCAGCTCGGGACAGGGGCGAACCTACGAGCAGTACTTC
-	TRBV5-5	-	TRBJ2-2	CASSLADFVRELFF	TGTGCCAGCAGCTTGGCCGACTTCGTCCGGGAGCTGTTTTTT
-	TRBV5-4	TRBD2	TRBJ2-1	CASSVPGLAGFGNEQFF	TGTGCCAGCAGCGTGCCGGGACTAGCGGGATTCGGCAATGAGCAGTTCTTC
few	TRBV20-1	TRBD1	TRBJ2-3	CSATDRGYKDTQYF	TGCAGTGCCACTGACAGGGGGTATAAAGATACGCAGTATTTT
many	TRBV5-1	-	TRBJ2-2	CASSLGQLTGELFF	TGCGCCAGCAGCTTGGGGCAGCTAACCGGGGAGCTGTTTTTT